The 4 T cell receptor beta chains given below trace back to one sample, sequenced in a study of T-cell reconstitution after alpha-beta-depleted transplantation in children. Unique molecular identifiers were used to barcode this TCRbeta library. TCRdb fed the PCR reads into MiXCR, producing one record per CDR3 protein. The sample includes over 200,000 distinct CDR3 sequences, 11% of them seen just once. This sample comprised PBMCs, obtained before TCRalphabeta/CD19-depleted stem cell transplant. These TCRs come from a child under three years old with acute myeloid leukemia, due to receive a stem cell transplant.

This clonotype was counted many times. The CDR3 region is CASSLGQVNQPQHF. The CDR3 DNA reads as TGTGCCAGCAGCCTTGGACAGGTCAATCAGCCCCAGCATTTT. The rearrangement joins TRBV3-1 to TRBJ1-5; 7 nucleotides align to TRBD1. Germline V gene data show CDR1 as LGHDT and CDR2 as YNNKEL (reference sequence). The CDR3 is made up of 14 amino acids. Unmatched junction bases numbered 3, after V lost 4 bases and J lost 3 bases. Based on the CDR3 plus reference TRBV3-1 and TRBJ1-5, the full variable domain is DTAVSQTPKYLVTQMGNDKSIKCEQNLGHDTMYWYKQDSKKFLKIMFSYNNKELIINETVPNRFSPKSPDKAHLNLHINSLELGDSAVYFCASSLGQVNQPQHFGDGTRLSIL.

This clonotype was observed at least ten times. The chain's CDR3 is CASSYSRDRANVLTF. CDR3 sequence (DNA): TGTGCCAGCAGTTACTCGCGGGATCGGGCCAACGTCCTGACTTTC. The chain couples TRBV6-5 to TRBJ2-6, with D possibly being TRBD2 (6 bases). This CDR3 region has 15 residues. The germline V and J ends were trimmed by 0 bases and 5 bases, with 8 bases remaining between them. Germline loops: CDR1 MNHEY, CDR2 SVGAGI.

The sample holds many counts of this clonotype. V usage is TRBV28 and J usage is TRBJ2-7; D is unclear. Germline V gene sequence: CDR1 MDHEN, CDR2 SYDVKM. The CDR3 has 15 amino acids. V lost 1 base and J lost 3, with 13 bases in between. CDR3 DNA sequence: TGTGCCAGCAGTTTATATCTAGGGATAAGCTACGAGCAGTACTTC. This encodes CASSLYLGISYEQYF.

This clonotype was picked up many times. The CDR3 coding sequence is TGTGCCAGCAGCTTGGGTCAGGGGGCGAGGGGCACAGATACGCAGTATTTT. Protein sequence: CASSLGQGARGTDTQYF. V and J are TRBV5-5 and TRBJ2-3; 8 positions agree with TRBD1. CDR1 is SGHKS and CDR2 is YYEKEE in the germline V gene (reference sequence). The junction had 7 bases not matched to a gene; V was cut back by 0 bases and J by 1 base. This CDR3 contains 17 residues.